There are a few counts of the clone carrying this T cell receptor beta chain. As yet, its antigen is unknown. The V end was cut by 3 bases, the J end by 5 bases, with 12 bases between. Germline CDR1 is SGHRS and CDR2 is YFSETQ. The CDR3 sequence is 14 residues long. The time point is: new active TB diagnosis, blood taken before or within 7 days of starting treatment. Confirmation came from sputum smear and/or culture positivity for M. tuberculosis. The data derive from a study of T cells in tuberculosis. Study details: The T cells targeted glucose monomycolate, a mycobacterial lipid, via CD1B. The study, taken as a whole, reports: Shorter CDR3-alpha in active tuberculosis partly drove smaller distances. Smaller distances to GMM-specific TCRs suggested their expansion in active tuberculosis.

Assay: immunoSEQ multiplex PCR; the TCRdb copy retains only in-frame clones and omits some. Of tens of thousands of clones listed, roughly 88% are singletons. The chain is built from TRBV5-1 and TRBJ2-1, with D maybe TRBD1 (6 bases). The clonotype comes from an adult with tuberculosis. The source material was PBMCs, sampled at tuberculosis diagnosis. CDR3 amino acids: CASSSMTGDNEQFF. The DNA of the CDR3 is TGCGCCAGCAGCTCGATGACAGGAGACAATGAGCAGTTCTTC.